What follows are 32 T cell receptor beta chains derived from one specimen sequenced in a study of T cell changes during pregnancy in multiple sclerosis. The protocol was immunoSEQ multiplex PCR, while the TCRdb copy is restricted to in-frame clones and leaves out a portion. This sample has about 59,000 clones, with about 94% found just once. The input for sequencing was CD4+ T cells from peripheral blood mononuclear cells, taken before pregnancy. The receptor set was obtained from a female donor with multiple sclerosis, enrolled in a pregnancy study.

This chain's CDR3 is CASSQEFRTTYYNEQFF. The CDR3, as DNA: TGCGCCAGCAGCCAAGAATTTAGGACTACCTACTACAATGAGCAGTTCTTC. V is TRBV4-3 and J is TRBJ2-1, with TRBD2 as a possible D gene (6 bases). CDR3 length equals 17 residues. Looked up from germline, CDR1 is LGHNA and CDR2 is YSLEER. Trimming left V 0 bases short and J 3 bases short, with 15 bases between.

The chain joins TRBV2 to TRBJ2-5; D call uncertain. Germline V CDR1 and CDR2: SNHLY, FYNNEI. The CDR3 has 11 residues. V gave up 1 base and J gave up 13 bases, with 10 bases separating them. The CDR3 nucleotides are TGTGCCAGCAGTGAAGTACATCAGGTGTACTTC. Protein: CASSEVHQVYF.

The V call is TRBV7-3, the J call TRBJ2-3; TRBD2 matches at 10 bases. The J segment lost 4 bases and the V segment lost 4 bases, leaving 5 bases of the junction unmatched. The CDR3 sequence is 15 residues long. The germline CDR1 and CDR2 sequences are SGHTA and FQGTGA. This CDR3 reads CASSSSGSGADTQYF. The CDR3 nucleotides read TGTGCCAGCAGCTCTAGCGGGAGTGGGGCAGATACGCAGTATTTT. Supplemented by reference TRBV7-3 and TRBJ2-3, the full variable domain reads GAGVSQTPSNKVTEKGKYVELRCDPISGHTALYWYRQSLGQGPEFLIYFQGTGAADDSGLPNDRFFAVRPEGSVSTLKIQRTERGDSAVYLCASSSSGSGADTQYFGPGTRLTVL.

This rearrangement joins TRBV10-2 to TRBJ2-4; weak D call: TRBD2 (6 bases). This CDR3 comprises 13 residues. V was trimmed by 6 bases and J by 4 bases, leaving 10 bases between them. Germline V gene lookup returns CDR1 WSHSY and CDR2 SAAADI. CDR3 sequence reads: CASSPGDKNIQYF. CDR3 nucleotides: TGCGCCAGCAGCCCGGGAGATAAAAACATTCAGTACTTC.

The chain combines TRBV5-6 with TRBJ2-4; no definite D call. V lost 0 bases and J lost 10, with 5 bases in between. In germline, CDR1 is SGHDT, CDR2 YYEEEE. The CDR3 consists of 11 residues. The CDR3 is CASSLDQIQYF. The CDR3 region has the DNA TGTGCCAGCAGCTTGGACCAGATTCAGTACTTC.

The CDR3 nucleotides read TGTGCCAGCAGCATAGGGGGGAGGGCCCAGTACTTC. Protein product: CASSIGGRAQYF. This chain connects TRBV28 to TRBJ2-5, with a tentative D call TRBD2 (7 bases). CDR3 length: 12 amino acids. CDR1 and CDR2 from the germline V gene are MDHEN and SYDVKM. V gave up 6 bases and J gave up 9 bases, with 14 bases separating them.

This rearrangement joins TRBV19 to TRBJ2-7; the match to TRBD1 covers 7 bases. From germline, CDR1 is LNHDA and CDR2 SQIVND (reference sequence). Unmatched junction bases numbered 5, after V lost 6 bases and J lost 0 bases. The CDR3 is 14 amino acids. Here the CDR3 reads CASRRTGLSYEQYF. The CDR3 DNA reads as TGTGCCAGTAGGAGGACAGGTCTCTCCTACGAGCAGTACTTC. Combining the CDR3 with reference TRBV19 and TRBJ2-7 gives the whole variable domain DGGITQSPKYLFRKEGQNVTLSCEQNLNHDAMYWYRQDPGQGLRLIYYSQIVNDFQKGDIAEGYSVSREKKESFPLTVTSAQKNPTAFYLCASRRTGLSYEQYFGPGTRLTVT.

This clone was detected once. The chain combines TRBV6-1 with TRBJ2-3; 9 bases align to TRBD2. The V segment lost 8 bases and the J segment 7 bases; nucleotides outside the gene matches: 10. The CDR3 contains 14 residues. Germline loops: CDR1 MNHNS, CDR2 SASEGT. The CDR3 spells CASLLGAGGYTQYF. The CDR3 nucleotides are TGTGCCAGCCTTCTGGGGGCGGGAGGGTATACGCAGTATTTT.

The J gene is TRBJ2-1, the V gene TRBV19; 8 nucleotides align to TRBD2. Trimming at V came to 8 bases and at J to 7 bases, leaving 13 bases not matched to a gene. Germline V gene data show CDR1 as LNHDA and CDR2 as SQIVND (reference sequence). This CDR3 region has 15 residues. CDR3 sequence reads: CASSSAGGLGNEQFF. The CDR3 nucleotides are TGTGCCAGTTCCTCCGCGGGGGGCTTGGGGAATGAGCAGTTCTTC.

This sequence joins TRBV18 and TRBJ1-2; D might be TRBD1 (6 bases). CDR1 is KGHSH and CDR2 is LQKENI in the germline V gene. Trimming removed 3 bases at V and 8 bases at J, with 25 bases between. The CDR3 length is 17 residues. In nucleotides, the CDR3 is TGTGCCAGCTCACCGCTAGAGAGGACAGCCACAGCCTCAGGCTACACCTTC. Translation: CASSPLERTATASGYTF.

This clone has just one count. The V gene is TRBV30, the J gene TRBJ2-7; 10 bases agree with TRBD2. V lost 3 bases to trimming and J lost 7 bases; unmatched junction nucleotides: 3. Germline-derived CDR1 and CDR2 are GTSNPN and SVGIG (reference sequence). This CDR3 comprises 12 residues. The chain's CDR3 is CAWSQREGEQYF. DNA for the CDR3: TGTGCCTGGAGCCAGCGGGAGGGGGAGCAGTACTTC. Supplemented by reference TRBV30 and TRBJ2-7, the full variable domain reads SQTIHQWPATLVQPVGSPLSLECTVEGTSNPNLYWYRQAAGRGLQLLFYSVGIGQISSEVPQNLSASRPQDRQFILSSKKLLLSDSGFYLCAWSQREGEQYFGPGTRLTVT.

This rearrangement joins TRBV18 to TRBJ2-1; 8 bases line up with TRBD1. Looked up from germline, CDR1 is KGHSH and CDR2 is LQKENI. V lost 3 bases and J lost 5; bases outside the gene matches: 3. CDR3 length equals 14 residues. The CDR3 sequence is CASSPRQGNNEQFF. CDR3 coding DNA: TGTGCCAGCTCACCCCGACAGGGGAACAATGAGCAGTTCTTC.

The chain combines TRBV5-1 with TRBJ2-2, with a possible D match to TRBD2 (6 bases). This CDR3 spans 16 amino acids. CDR1 SGHRS and CDR2 YFSETQ come from the germline V gene. The V end was cut by 0 bases, the J end by 0 bases, with 9 bases between. For the CDR3, the DNA is TGCGCCAGCAGCTTGGTTCCGGGAGCGAACACCGGGGAGCTGTTTTTT. This gives the protein CASSLVPGANTGELFF.

The chain links TRBV28 to TRBJ2-1, with a possible D match to TRBD1 (6 bases). The CDR3 consists of 15 residues. V was cut by 1 base and J by 5 bases, with 12 bases left in between. From germline, CDR1 is MDHEN and CDR2 SYDVKM. The CDR3 loop reads CASSLLKDSNNEQFF. Written as DNA, the CDR3 is TGTGCCAGCAGTTTATTAAAGGACAGCAACAATGAGCAGTTCTTC.

This chain connects TRBV9 to TRBJ2-2; TRBD2 matches 16 bases. CDR3 length: 19 residues. Germline CDR1 SGDLS, CDR2 YYNGEE. V dropped 0 bases and J dropped 6; count of bases not matched to a gene: 8. The CDR3 DNA is TGTGCCAGCAGCGTAGGGGGACTAGCGGGAGGGCCGCGCTCCGGGGAGCTGTTTTTT. Protein product: CASSVGGLAGGPRSGELFF.

The chain recombines TRBV19 with TRBJ2-7; 9 bases fit TRBD2. The CDR3 is made up of 16 amino acids. V shed 3 bases and J 7 bases; nucleotides not matched to a gene: 13. Germline CDR1 LNHDA, CDR2 SQIVND (reference sequence). The DNA for the CDR3 is TGTGCCAGTAGTATTCGGTTAGCGGGAGCCCCTCGGGAGCAGTACTTC. Its protein product is CASSIRLAGAPREQYF.

V is TRBV19 and J is TRBJ1-4, with TRBD1 matching 7 bases. Germline lookup yields CDR1 LNHDA and CDR2 SQIVND (reference sequence). The V gene end was trimmed by 10 bases and the J gene end by 3 bases; junction bases not matched to a gene: 8. The length of the CDR3 is 14 residues. The CDR3 here is CATAKQGPNEKLFF. CDR3 nucleotides: TGTGCCACCGCAAAACAGGGGCCTAATGAAAAACTGTTTTTT.

The sample holds one count of this clone. The V gene is TRBV19, the J gene TRBJ2-3; TRBD2 matches at 7 bases. The germline CDR1 and CDR2 sequences are LNHDA and SQIVND (reference sequence). J was trimmed by 2 bases and V by 5 bases; bases with no gene match: 7. There are 15 residues in the CDR3. CDR3 coding DNA: TGTGCCAGTAGTGCGACTAGCAGGTTCACAGATACGCAGTATTTT. Its protein product is CASSATSRFTDTQYF.

The chain is built from TRBV2 and TRBJ2-3; TRBD2 matches 7 bases. This CDR3 has 15 residues. V shed 7 bases and J 1 base; nucleotides not matched to a gene: 8. Germline V gene lookup returns CDR1 SNHLY and CDR2 FYNNEI. CDR3 sequence: CASKFTTSGTDTQYF. The CDR3 coding sequence is TGTGCCAGCAAGTTTACCACTAGCGGCACAGATACGCAGTATTTT.

The chain is built from TRBV5-1 and TRBJ1-1; D uncertain. Trimming removed 0 bases at V and 2 bases at J, with 5 bases between. This CDR3 spans 13 amino acids. CDR1 is SGHRS and CDR2 is YFSETQ in the germline V gene. CDR3 sequence: CASSLGLNTEAFF. As DNA, the CDR3 is TGCGCCAGCAGCTTGGGCCTAAACACTGAAGCTTTCTTT. The variable domain in full, completed from reference TRBV5-1 and TRBJ1-1, reads KAGVTQTPRYLIKTRGQQVTLSCSPISGHRSVSWYQQTPGQGLQFLFEYFSETQRNKGNFPGRFSGRQFSNSRSEMNVSTLELGDSALYLCASSLGLNTEAFFGQGTRLTVV.

The chain carries TRBV7-9 and TRBJ1-6; TRBD1 matches at 9 bases. V was clipped by 7 bases and J by 5 bases; unmatched bases: 9. Germline CDR1 SEHNR, CDR2 FQNEAQ (reference sequence). There are 16 residues in the CDR3. The CDR3 reads CASNTGGLGDNSPLHF. As DNA, the CDR3 is TGTGCCAGCAACACAGGGGGCCTGGGGGATAATTCACCCCTCCACTTT.

J is TRBJ2-3 and V is TRBV7-2; D not resolved. The CDR3 extends over 12 amino acids. Germline CDR1 is SGHTA and CDR2 is FQGNSA. V was pared by 5 bases and J by 5 bases, with 8 bases between. Here the CDR3 reads CASSPTLDTQYF. The DNA of the CDR3 is TGTGCCAGCAGCCCTACCTTAGATACGCAGTATTTT.

The chain combines TRBV19 with TRBJ2-5; TRBD1 matches 8 bases. The V gene end was trimmed by 4 bases and the J gene end by 2 bases; junction bases not matched to a gene: 9. Germline CDR1 reads LNHDA; CDR2 reads SQIVND (reference sequence). This CDR3 region has 16 residues. CDR3 loop: CASSTFIGQGQETQYF. CDR3 nucleotide sequence: TGTGCCAGTAGTACGTTTATAGGACAGGGTCAAGAGACCCAGTACTTC. Together with reference TRBV19 and TRBJ2-5, the CDR3 gives the full variable domain: DGGITQSPKYLFRKEGQNVTLSCEQNLNHDAMYWYRQDPGQGLRLIYYSQIVNDFQKGDIAEGYSVSREKKESFPLTVTSAQKNPTAFYLCASSTFIGQGQETQYFGPGTRLLVL.

This clone has just one count. This chain connects TRBV9 to TRBJ2-3; TRBD1 aligns across 7 bases. V lost 3 bases to trimming and J lost 14 bases; unmatched junction nucleotides: 15. Germline V CDR1 and CDR2: SGDLS, YYNGEE. The CDR3 extends over 14 amino acids. The CDR3 DNA is TGTGCCAGCAGCGGGGCCTTAGACAGGGCCCCTACGTATTTT. This encodes CASSGALDRAPTYF. Full variable domain (rest looked up from reference TRBV9 and TRBJ2-3): DSGVTQTPKHLITATGQRVTLRCSPRSGDLSVYWYQQSLDQGLQFLIQYYNGEERAKGNILERFSAQQFPDLHSELNLSSLELGDSALYFCASSGALDRAPTYFGPGTRLTVL.

This chain connects TRBV5-4 to TRBJ1-3; D perhaps matches TRBD1 (6 bases). Germline CDR1 SGHNT, CDR2 YYREEE (reference sequence). V lost 4 bases, J lost 8 bases, and 19 bases lay in between. The CDR3 has 15 residues. The DNA of the CDR3 is TGTGCCAGCAGCATACAGGGCCAGCGGGGAGACACCATATATTTT. This codes for CASSIQGQRGDTIYF.

This chain links TRBV6-1 with TRBJ2-5, with D perhaps TRBD2 (6 bases). Germline V gene sequence: CDR1 MNHNS, CDR2 SASEGT. The V gene lost 6 bases and the J gene lost 1 base, with 9 bases spanning the gap. This CDR3 comprises 13 residues. DNA of the CDR3: TGTGCCAGCAGGGGTAGCGGCCAAGAGACCCAGTACTTC. Its translation is CASRGSGQETQYF.

The CDR3 DNA follows: TGTGCCAGCAGCAAAGGTGGAGCTAGCGGGAGTCCCAATAATGAGCAGTTCTTC. This codes for CASSKGGASGSPNNEQFF. The chain employs TRBV21-1 and TRBJ2-1; whether TRBD2, the table's D call, matches the DNA was not checked. TRBV21-1 is tagged as a pseudogene. This CDR3 has 18 residues.

The chain couples TRBV2 to TRBJ2-5; weak D call: TRBD2 (5 bases). CDR1 is SNHLY and CDR2 is FYNNEI in the germline V gene. This CDR3 is 14 amino acids long. Trimming cost V 6 bases and J 5 bases, with 16 bases left between them. CDR3 residues: CASRAGITLETQYF. The CDR3 DNA reads TGTGCCAGCAGGGCCGGGATTACGCTCGAGACCCAGTACTTC.

The rearrangement joins TRBV5-1 to TRBJ2-3; 8 bases agree with TRBD2. In germline, CDR1 is SGHRS, CDR2 YFSETQ. V dropped 1 base and J dropped 6; count of bases not matched to a gene: 13. This CDR3 contains 17 residues. The CDR3 is CASSLHDGTRFLDTQYF. The CDR3 coding sequence is TGCGCCAGCAGCTTGCATGACGGGACTAGGTTTTTGGATACGCAGTATTTT.

V usage is TRBV5-1 and J usage is TRBJ1-1; no reliable D call. The CDR3 is made up of 17 amino acids. Per germline, CDR1 SGHRS and CDR2 YFSETQ. V was shortened by 0 bases and J by 0 bases, with 15 bases between the two germline ends. CDR3 nucleotide sequence: TGCGCCAGCAGCTTGGGGCAGGTGCTGATCATGAACACTGAAGCTTTCTTT. Residues: CASSLGQVLIMNTEAFF.

The rearrangement joins TRBV4-2 to TRBJ2-2, with 9 bases identical to TRBD2. CDR1 and CDR2 from the germline V gene are LGHNA and YNFKEQ. Trimming at V came to 3 bases and at J to 5 bases, leaving 10 bases not matched to a gene. This CDR3 has 17 residues. The CDR3 protein is CASSHPPKAGGTGELFF. The CDR3, as DNA: TGTGCCAGCAGCCACCCCCCAAAAGCGGGAGGAACCGGGGAGCTGTTTTTT.

The chain carries TRBV7-6 and TRBJ1-1; D possibly corresponds to TRBD1 (6 bases). CDR3 length: 15 amino acids. V was trimmed by 8 bases and J by 1 base, leaving 17 bases between them. Germline V gene lookup returns CDR1 SGHVS and CDR2 FNYEAQ. CDR3 bases: TGTGCCAGCCGTAAACCGACAGGTTCGAACACTGAAGCTTTCTTT. Residues: CASRKPTGSNTEAFF.